Below are 19 T cell receptor beta chains sequenced from a single sample in a study of blood T cell repertoires in COVID-19. Data came from immunoSEQ multiplex PCR; TCRdb stores just in-frame clones and leaves some out. Here the sample spans 35,000 to 50,000 clones, 88% being singletons. The sequencing sample was made of peripheral blood. Receptors originate from a human donor in a cohort sampled during active COVID-19.

V is TRBV30 and J is TRBJ1-1; 8 positions match TRBD1. CDR3 length: 15 residues. J gave up 6 bases and V 2 bases, and 11 bases lay outside the gene matches. CDR1 and CDR2 from the germline V gene are GTSNPN and SVGIG (reference sequence). The CDR3 here is CAWSTTLGTGAEAFF. The CDR3, as DNA: TGTGCCTGGAGTACTACCCTCGGGACAGGCGCTGAAGCTTTCTTT.

The CDR3 region is CATSRDPAGGADYGYTF. The CDR3 bases are TGTGCCACCAGCAGAGATCCGGCGGGGGGCGCTGACTATGGCTACACCTTC. The chain uses TRBV15 and TRBJ1-2, with D perhaps matching TRBD1 (6 bases). The germline gives CDR1 LNHNV, CDR2 YYDKDF (reference sequence). With 0 bases removed from V and 3 bases from J, the gap between germline ends came to 17 bases. This CDR3 has 17 amino acids.

A few counts support this clone. This chain uses TRBV11-2 with TRBJ1-1, with D tentatively TRBD1 (5 bases). CDR3 size: 14 residues. The germline CDR1 and CDR2 sequences are SGHAT and FQNNGV. V was clipped by 2 bases and J by 0 bases, with 7 bases between them. The CDR3 DNA sequence: TGTGCCAGCAGCTTAAACAGGATGAACACTGAAGCTTTCTTT. This encodes CASSLNRMNTEAFF. Together with reference TRBV11-2 and TRBJ1-1, the CDR3 gives the full variable domain: EAGVAQSPRYKIIEKRQSVAFWCNPISGHATLYWYQQILGQGPKLLIQFQNNGVVDDSQLPKDRFSAERLKGVDSTLKIQPAKLEDSAVYLCASSLNRMNTEAFFGQGTRLTVV.

The V and J genes are TRBV21-1 and TRBJ1-2. TRBV21-1 is deemed a pseudogene. The CDR3 has 16 residues. The CDR3 DNA reads TGTGCCAGCAGCGAAAGGTTCGGGGGGCACGGCTATGGCTACACCTTC. Encoded protein: CASSERFGGHGYGYTF.

CDR3 in amino acids: CASSIQNSNQPQHF. The DNA of the CDR3 is TGTGCCAGTAGTATACAGAATAGCAATCAGCCCCAGCATTTT. The chain has TRBV19 and TRBJ1-5, with D unclear. This CDR3 contains 14 residues. The germline V gene has CDR1 LNHDA and CDR2 SQIVND (reference sequence). V lost 2 bases to trimming and J lost 0 bases, with 5 bases between them.

This clone showed up just once. The rearrangement uses TRBV5-1 and TRBJ2-2; no clear D. The V gene's germline CDR1 is SGHRS and CDR2 YFSETQ. The ends were cut back, 6 bases at V and 3 bases at J, with 15 bases in the middle. There are 15 residues in the CDR3. As DNA, the CDR3 is TGCGCCAGCACCCAGGCCCTCCATGACACCGGGGAGCTGTTTTTT. Its protein product is CASTQALHDTGELFF.

This sequence joins TRBV14 and TRBJ2-1, with D tentatively TRBD2 (5 bases). This CDR3 spans 13 amino acids. Germline values: CDR1 SGHDN, CDR2 FVKESK. The V end lost 1 base, the J end lost 10 bases, and 11 bases lay between the germline ends. CDR3 nucleotides: TGTGCCAGCAGCCAAGTTGCGGGCAGAGAGCAGTTCTTC. As protein: CASSQVAGREQFF.

This clone was seen once. The genes are TRBV7-3 and TRBJ2-5, with 13 nucleotides matching TRBD2. V shed 3 bases and J 5 bases; nucleotides not matched to a gene: 3. The CDR3 length is 15 residues. Germline V gene sequence: CDR1 SGHTA, CDR2 FQGTGA. The CDR3 nucleotides read TGTGCCAGCAGCTTGGGACTAGCGGGATCCGAGACCCAGTACTTC. This sequence encodes CASSLGLAGSETQYF.

This chain links TRBV5-1 with TRBJ2-3, with 8 bases that match TRBD1. The CDR3 is 15 amino acids. The germline gives CDR1 SGHRS, CDR2 YFSETQ. Trimming removed 3 bases from V and 2 bases from J; junction bases left unmatched: 5. The CDR3, as DNA: TGCGCCAGCAGCTCGACAGGGGCTAACACAGATACGCAGTATTTT. It translates to CASSSTGANTDTQYF.

The V gene is TRBV7-3, the J gene TRBJ2-7; 9 bases are shared with TRBD2. V lost 5 bases, J lost 2 bases, and 7 bases stayed unmatched. The germline gives CDR1 SGHTA, CDR2 FQGTGA. The CDR3 is made up of 15 amino acids. The CDR3 sequence is CASSPSGGTAYEQYF. DNA of the CDR3: TGTGCCAGCAGCCCCAGCGGGGGGACTGCCTACGAGCAGTACTTC.

The V call is TRBV4-3, the J call TRBJ1-2; D call uncertain. The CDR3 is made up of 15 amino acids. The germline CDR1 and CDR2 sequences are LGHNA and YSLEER. V was cut by 0 bases and J by 3 bases, with 11 bases left in between. The CDR3 sequence: CASSQDPAGHYGYTF. CDR3 DNA: TGCGCCAGCAGCCAAGACCCGGCAGGTCACTATGGCTACACCTTC.

This chain joins TRBV11-2 and TRBJ1-5; D is uncertain. Germline V gene data show CDR1 as SGHAT and CDR2 as FQNNGV. Trimming removed 1 base at V and 1 base at J, with 11 bases between. This CDR3 has 16 amino acids. CDR3 sequence: CASSLGRGGSNQPQHF. In nucleotides, the CDR3 is TGTGCCAGCAGCTTAGGTCGGGGAGGCAGCAATCAGCCCCAGCATTTT. Full variable domain (missing parts from reference TRBV11-2 and TRBJ1-5): EAGVAQSPRYKIIEKRQSVAFWCNPISGHATLYWYQQILGQGPKLLIQFQNNGVVDDSQLPKDRFSAERLKGVDSTLKIQPAKLEDSAVYLCASSLGRGGSNQPQHFGDGTRLSIL.

This CDR3 reads CASSWGDTGELFF. CDR3 bases: TGTGCCAGCAGCTGGGGGGATACCGGGGAGCTGTTTTTT. V is TRBV9 and J is TRBJ2-2; D is possibly TRBD2 (6 bases). The CDR3 covers 13 residues. Trimming removed 4 bases from V and 5 bases from J, with 9 bases in between. Germline V gives CDR1 SGDLS, CDR2 YYNGEE.

This clone appeared a few times. The genes are TRBV7-9 and TRBJ2-6; D unresolved. Germline-derived CDR1 and CDR2 are SEHNR and FQNEAQ (reference sequence). The germline V and J ends were trimmed by 5 bases and 0 bases, with 8 bases remaining between them. CDR3 length: 15 residues. CDR3 nucleotide sequence: TGTGCCAGCAGCCCCATTCCCTCTGGGGCCAACGTCCTGACTTTC. It codes for CASSPIPSGANVLTF.

The chain has TRBV5-1 and TRBJ1-1, with 10 bases that match TRBD1. Losses at the gene ends were 3 bases for V and 4 bases for J; bases not matched to a gene: 3. Germline CDR1 SGHRS, CDR2 YFSETQ. This CDR3 has 14 amino acids. The CDR3 protein is CASSSRDRGTEAFF. The CDR3 bases are TGCGCCAGCAGCTCGCGGGACAGGGGCACTGAAGCTTTCTTT.

The chain joins TRBV9 to TRBJ1-3, with D tentatively TRBD1 (5 bases). This CDR3 spans 16 amino acids. Trimming took off 0 bases at V and 0 bases at J, with 10 bases between the two ends. From germline, CDR1 is SGDLS and CDR2 YYNGEE. In nucleotides, the CDR3 is TGTGCCAGCAGCGTAGCTGGGGGGTCCTCTGGAAACACCATATATTTT. This sequence encodes CASSVAGGSSGNTIYF.

The chain joins TRBV27 to TRBJ2-5; 14 bases are a match to TRBD2. V trimming: 7 bases; J trimming: 7 bases; junction bases outside the gene matches: 11. Per the germline V gene, CDR1 is MNHEY and CDR2 is SMNVEV (reference sequence). This CDR3 spans 16 amino acids. The CDR3 nucleotides are TGTGCCAGCATTTCCCTTGGGACTAGCGGGAGAGGGACCCAGTACTTC. This encodes CASISLGTSGRGTQYF.

V and J are TRBV6-7 and TRBJ1-3, with a tentative D call TRBD1 (5 bases). TRBV6-7 is annotated as an ORF whose role is uncertain. V shed 5 bases and J shed 4 bases, with 9 bases lying between them. This CDR3 spans 13 amino acids. This CDR3 reads CASSQGSGNTIYF. CDR3 bases: TGTGCCAGCAGTCAGGGATCAGGAAACACCATATATTTT.

V and J are TRBV20-1 and TRBJ2-1; TRBD2 matches 8 bases. The CDR3 extends over 15 amino acids. V was pared by 3 bases and J by 1 base, with 5 bases of the junction left unmatched. Germline V lookup: CDR1 DFQATT, CDR2 SNEGSKA (reference sequence). This CDR3 reads CSASSGTRSYNEQFF. CDR3 DNA sequence: TGCAGTGCTAGTTCCGGGACTAGGTCCTACAATGAGCAGTTCTTC.